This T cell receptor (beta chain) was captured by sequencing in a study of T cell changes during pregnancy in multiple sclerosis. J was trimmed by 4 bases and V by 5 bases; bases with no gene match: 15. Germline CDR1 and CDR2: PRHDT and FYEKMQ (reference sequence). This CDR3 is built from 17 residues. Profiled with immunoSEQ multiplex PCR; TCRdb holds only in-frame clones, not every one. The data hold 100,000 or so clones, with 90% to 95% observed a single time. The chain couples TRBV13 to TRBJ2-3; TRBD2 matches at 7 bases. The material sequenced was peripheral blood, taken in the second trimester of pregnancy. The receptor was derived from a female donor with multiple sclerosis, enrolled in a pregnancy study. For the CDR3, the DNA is TGTGCCAGCAGCCCACCGGCAGCGGGACCGGCCCCAGATACGCAGTATTTT. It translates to CASSPPAAGPAPDTQYF.